Listed below are T cell receptor beta chains from one sample, sequenced in a study of human T cells and chemical hapten exposure. From the reads, TCRdb called clonotypes with MiXCR, one entry per CDR3 protein. The sample includes fewer than 150,000 distinct CDR3 sequences, 8.5% of them seen just once. The sequencing sample was made of whole blood. These receptor sequences come from a human donor in good health. Some clones in this sample may be carry-over from other donors' samples. The CDR3 runs from the conserved cysteine through the conserved F or W. D genes are given only for firm matches. The size of a clone is reported for some rows only, either as once, few or many, or as a class for expanded clones.

>TRBV5-1|TRBJ1-6|few|-
CASSLFGTTNSPLHF
TGCGCCAGCAGCTTGTTCGGGACTACAAATTCACCCCTCCACTTT
>TRBV5-7|TRBJ2-3|-|TRBD2
CASSRTKRGTSGGRVDTQYF
TGTGCCAGCAGCCGGACAAAACGAGGGACTAGCGGGGGAAGAGTAGATACGCAGTATTTT
>TRBV5-4|TRBJ2-5|few|-
CASSLDGLGGETQYF
TGTGCCAGCAGCTTGGACGGCCTCGGAGGGGAGACCCAGTACTTC
>TRBV25-1|TRBJ1-2|many|-
CASKWGHGDYGYTF
TGTGCCAGCAAATGGGGACACGGGGACTATGGCTACACCTTC
>TRBV20-1|TRBJ2-7|few|-
CSARDRGGPSYEQYF
TGCAGTGCTAGAGATAGAGGGGGACCAAGCTACGAGCAGTACTTC
>TRBV12-3/TRBV12-4|TRBJ2-2|few|-
CASRTQGRGELFF
TGTGCCAGCAGAACCCAGGGTCGGGGGGAGCTGTTTTTT
>TRBV6-4|TRBJ2-1|many|-
CASSNGGSGNEQFF
TGTGCCAGCAGTAATGGGGGTTCCGGCAATGAGCAGTTCTTC
>TRBV5-4|TRBJ2-1|-|-
CASSLGGIEQFF
TGTGCCAGCAGCTTGGGGGGTATCGAGCAGTTCTTC
>TRBV4-2|TRBJ1-4|many|-
CASSQDRSPPGKLFF
TGTGCCAGCAGCCAAGATCGTTCCCCGCCGGGAAAACTGTTTTTT
>TRBV7-9|TRBJ2-2|-|-
CASSLGQSHTGELFF
TGTGCCAGCAGCTTAGGGCAGTCTCACACCGGGGAGCTGTTTTTT
>TRBV12-3/TRBV12-4|TRBJ2-1|-|-
CASSFLLGVDEQFF
TGTGCCAGCAGTTTTCTACTGGGGGTGGATGAGCAGTTCTTC
>TRBV9|TRBJ2-1|many|-
CASSVRTRGNEQFF
TGTGCCAGCAGCGTAAGGACGCGTGGCAATGAGCAGTTCTTC
>TRBV29-1|TRBJ1-4|few|TRBD1
CSVEVGGDEKLFF
TGCAGCGTTGAAGTAGGGGGCGATGAAAAACTGTTTTTT
>TRBV2|TRBJ2-1|-|-
CASSRVSEQFF
TGTGCCAGCAGCCGAGTCAGTGAGCAGTTCTTC
>TRBV20-1|TRBJ2-1|-|TRBD2
CSARVAGGPMNEQFF
TGCAGTGCTAGAGTAGCGGGAGGGCCAATGAATGAGCAGTTCTTC
>TRBV5-6|TRBJ2-5|many|-
CASSPGTTEETQYF
TGTGCCAGCAGCCCCGGGACAACCGAAGAGACCCAGTACTTC
>TRBV11-2|TRBJ1-1|many|-
CASSLARGYTEAFF
TGTGCCAGCAGCTTAGCCCGGGGGTACACTGAAGCTTTCTTT
>TRBV10-3|TRBJ1-5|few|-
CAISSSADSDQPQHF
TGTGCCATCAGTTCCTCGGCGGACAGTGATCAGCCCCAGCATTTT
>TRBV13|TRBJ2-1|-|TRBD2
CASSKRTPGTSLANEQFF
TGTGCCAGCAGCAAAAGGACCCCCGGGACTAGTTTAGCCAATGAGCAGTTCTTC
>TRBV12-3/TRBV12-4|TRBJ2-7|-|TRBD2
CASRRSSGGTYEQYF
TGTGCCAGCAGAAGATCTAGCGGGGGAACCTACGAGCAGTACTTC
>TRBV20-1|TRBJ2-1|many|-
CSATVRVGYNEQFF
TGCAGTGCTACCGTCCGAGTGGGCTACAATGAGCAGTTCTTC
>TRBV12-3/TRBV12-4|TRBJ1-2|-|-
CASSLRGHSYGYTF
TGTGCCAGCAGTTTAAGGGGACATTCCTATGGCTACACCTTC
>TRBV6-5|TRBJ1-2|few|-
CASSHQKGDGYTF
TGTGCCAGCAGTCACCAGAAGGGTGATGGCTACACCTTC
>TRBV14|TRBJ2-5|many|TRBD2
CASSQDRLAGQETQYF
TGTGCCAGCAGCCAAGATCGACTAGCGGGCCAAGAGACCCAGTACTTC
>TRBV7-9|TRBJ1-2|-|TRBD1
CASSLAIEQGFYGYTF
TGTGCCAGCAGCTTAGCCATAGAACAGGGGTTCTATGGCTACACCTTC
>TRBV4-1|TRBJ2-2|few|TRBD1
CASSQAGTANTGELFF
TGCGCCAGCAGCCAAGCCGGGACAGCCAACACCGGGGAGCTGTTTTTT
>TRBV12-3/TRBV12-4|TRBJ1-1|-|-
CASSFQSGTEAFF
TGTGCCAGCAGTTTCCAGTCGGGCACTGAAGCTTTCTTT
>TRBV10-3|TRBJ1-1|few|-
CAIRTENTEAFF
TGTGCCATCAGGACAGAAAACACTGAAGCTTTCTTT
>TRBV20-1|TRBJ2-5|many|TRBD1
CSGTDREETQYF
TGCAGTGGAACGGACAGGGAAGAGACCCAGTACTTC
>TRBV9|TRBJ2-1|-|TRBD2
CASSVLNPGLASDEQFF
TGTGCCAGCAGCGTGTTGAACCCGGGACTAGCGAGCGATGAGCAGTTCTTC
>TRBV9|TRBJ2-7|-|-
CASSVGISDSIVYEQYF
TGTGCCAGCAGCGTAGGCATCAGTGACAGCATAGTTTACGAGCAGTACTTC
>TRBV12-3/TRBV12-4|TRBJ2-7|many|TRBD1
CASTLTGTYEQYF
TGTGCCAGCACCTTGACAGGGACCTACGAGCAGTACTTC
>TRBV3-1|TRBJ1-1|many|-
CASSPGPLADTEAFF
TGTGCCAGCAGCCCGGGCCCGCTGGCGGACACTGAAGCTTTCTTT
>TRBV20-1|TRBJ2-7|few|-
CSASGTIGSYEQYF
TGCAGTGCTAGTGGGACAATCGGCTCCTACGAGCAGTACTTC
>TRBV27|TRBJ2-3|-|TRBD1
CARTGAEGGTDTQYF
TGTGCCAGGACAGGGGCGGAGGGGGGTACAGATACGCAGTATTTT
>TRBV14|TRBJ2-1|-|TRBD2
CASRGAGGYHNEQFF
TGTGCCAGCAGAGGAGCGGGAGGGTACCACAATGAGCAGTTCTTC
>TRBV5-1|TRBJ1-1|many|-
CASSLVHSGFLSITEAFF
TGCGCCAGCAGCTTGGTACACAGCGGATTCTTAAGTATCACTGAAGCTTTCTTT
>TRBV27|TRBJ2-7|many|TRBD1
CASSWDSSYEQYF
TGTGCCAGCAGCTGGGACAGCTCCTACGAGCAGTACTTC
>TRBV5-1|TRBJ2-2|-|-
CASSLDGGELFF
TGCGCCAGCAGCTTGGACGGCGGGGAGCTGTTTTTT
>TRBV6-5|TRBJ1-6|many|-
CASSYSISEPLHF
TGTGCCAGCAGTTACTCGATTTCCGAACCCCTCCACTTT
>TRBV2|TRBJ1-4|many|-
CASSGATTNEKLFF
TGTGCCAGCAGTGGGGCGACAACTAATGAAAAACTGTTTTTT
>TRBV20-1|TRBJ2-7|-|-
CSAISGSPYEQYF
TGCAGTGCAATTAGCGGTTCCCCCTACGAGCAGTACTTC
>TRBV3-1|TRBJ2-3|-|TRBD2
CASSRIAGGTDTQYF
TGTGCCAGCAGCCGGATAGCGGGGGGCACAGATACGCAGTATTTT
>TRBV11-2|TRBJ1-4|-|-
CASSWGVATNEKLFF
TGTGCCAGCAGCTGGGGAGTTGCAACTAATGAAAAACTGTTTTTT
>TRBV10-3|TRBJ1-5|many|-
CAISEESNQPQHF
TGTGCCATCAGTGAGGAAAGCAATCAGCCCCAGCATTTT
>TRBV9|TRBJ1-1|few|TRBD1
CASSEGQGATEAFF
TGTGCCAGCAGCGAGGGACAGGGGGCGACTGAAGCTTTCTTT
>TRBV24-1|TRBJ1-5|medium-sized|-
CATNLGFTNQPQHF
TGTGCCACCAATCTAGGATTCACCAATCAGCCCCAGCATTTT
>TRBV5-1|TRBJ2-7|-|TRBD2
CASSPWTSGSYEQYF
TGCGCCAGCAGCCCTTGGACTAGCGGGAGTTACGAGCAGTACTTC
>TRBV7-8|TRBJ1-1|-|-
CASSPLPGTEAFF
TGTGCCAGCAGCCCTCTACCGGGGACTGAAGCTTTCTTT
>TRBV7-2|TRBJ1-2|-|-
CASSLSLIGGQHNYGYTF
TGTGCCAGCAGCTTATCCCTTATAGGGGGACAACATAACTATGGCTACACCTTC
>TRBV20-1|TRBJ1-6|-|-
CSARGGRLSYNSPLHF
TGCAGTGCCAGAGGGGGGAGGCTCTCCTATAATTCACCCCTCCACTTT
>TRBV27|TRBJ1-2|many|TRBD1
CASSSHQGQDYGYTF
TGTGCCAGCAGTTCGCACCAAGGACAGGATTATGGCTACACCTTC
>TRBV7-2|TRBJ1-2|many|-
CASSLEPLTGLSGYTF
TGTGCCAGCAGCTTAGAGCCCTTAACAGGGCTGAGTGGCTACACCTTC
>TRBV19|TRBJ1-1|-|-
CASSILPPGRNTEAFF
TGTGCCAGTAGTATACTCCCCCCGGGGAGGAACACTGAAGCTTTCTTT
>TRBV30|TRBJ2-7|-|TRBD1
CAWSMGQTYEQYF
TGTGCCTGGAGCATGGGACAGACCTACGAGCAGTACTTC